This is a list of T cell receptor beta chains from one sample in a study of blood T cell repertoires in COVID-19. Measured with immunoSEQ multiplex PCR; TCRdb has only the in-frame clones, and not every one. The repertoire holds roughly 120,000 clones, with around 80% as singletons. The sample consisted of peripheral blood. These receptors originate from a man aged 65-85 years with acute or convalescent COVID-19. The CDR3 runs from the conserved cysteine through the conserved F or W. The order of the fields is V gene, clone size, J gene, D gene, CDR3 length, CDR3 protein, CDR3 DNA. D genes are given only for firm matches. Not all rows give a size; the values are once, few, many and, for expanded clones, a class.

V gene: TRBV6-5; clone size: once; J gene: TRBJ2-2; D gene: TRBD1; CDR3 length: 15; CDR3 protein: CASTTDRQNTGELFF; CDR3 DNA: TGTGCCAGCACCACGGACAGGCAGAACACCGGGGAGCTGTTTTTT
V gene: TRBV5-5; clone size: -; J gene: TRBJ2-5; D gene: -; CDR3 length: 13; CDR3 protein: CASSLTGKETQYF; CDR3 DNA: TGTGCCAGCAGCTTGACTGGTAAAGAGACCCAGTACTTC
V gene: TRBV28; clone size: few; J gene: TRBJ2-7; D gene: -; CDR3 length: 9; CDR3 protein: CASSSRDTF; CDR3 DNA: TGTGCCAGCAGCTCCCGGGACACTTTC
V gene: TRBV9; clone size: -; J gene: TRBJ2-7; D gene: TRBD2; CDR3 length: 15; CDR3 protein: CASSVRASGNYEQYF; CDR3 DNA: TGTGCCAGCAGCGTACGGGCTAGCGGAAACTACGAGCAGTACTTC
V gene: TRBV11-3; clone size: -; J gene: TRBJ2-1; D gene: TRBD2; CDR3 length: 14; CDR3 protein: CASSLGLSGGPQFF; CDR3 DNA: TGTGCCAGCAGCTTAGGTCTTAGCGGGGGGCCTCAGTTCTTC
V gene: TRBV30; clone size: -; J gene: TRBJ2-1; D gene: TRBD2; CDR3 length: 14; CDR3 protein: CAWSVWTSGNEQFF; CDR3 DNA: TGTGCCTGGAGTGTGTGGACTAGCGGCAATGAGCAGTTCTTC
V gene: TRBV10-3; clone size: -; J gene: TRBJ1-1; D gene: -; CDR3 length: 13; CDR3 protein: CAITEQTNTEAFF; CDR3 DNA: TGTGCCATCACCGAACAGACGAACACTGAAGCTTTCTTT
V gene: TRBV12-3/TRBV12-4; clone size: -; J gene: TRBJ2-2; D gene: -; CDR3 length: 13; CDR3 protein: CASSLGLAGELFF; CDR3 DNA: TGTGCCAGCAGTTTAGGGTTAGCCGGGGAGCTGTTTTTT
V gene: TRBV28; clone size: -; J gene: TRBJ1-3; D gene: -; CDR3 length: 11; CDR3 protein: CVVRYGNTIYF; CDR3 DNA: TGTGTGGTCCGCTATGGAAACACCATATATTTT
V gene: TRBV15; clone size: -; J gene: TRBJ2-5; D gene: TRBD1; CDR3 length: 16; CDR3 protein: CATSRESAGGGETQYF; CDR3 DNA: TGTGCCACCAGCAGAGAATCGGCAGGGGGTGGTGAGACCCAGTACTTC
V gene: TRBV4-2; clone size: few; J gene: TRBJ2-4; D gene: -; CDR3 length: 15; CDR3 protein: CASRGGDQAKNIQYF; CDR3 DNA: TGTGCCAGCAGAGGCGGGGACCAGGCCAAAAACATTCAGTACTTC
V gene: TRBV2; clone size: once; J gene: TRBJ2-3; D gene: -; CDR3 length: 16; CDR3 protein: CASAPDAPLVSDTQYF; CDR3 DNA: TGTGCCAGCGCCCCTGATGCCCCACTAGTTTCAGATACGCAGTATTTT
V gene: TRBV19; clone size: -; J gene: TRBJ2-7; D gene: TRBD2; CDR3 length: 14; CDR3 protein: CASSGASGSYEQYF; CDR3 DNA: TGTGCCAGTAGTGGGGCTAGCGGGAGCTACGAGCAGTACTTC
V gene: TRBV11-2; clone size: -; J gene: TRBJ2-7; D gene: -; CDR3 length: 13; CDR3 protein: CASSLDFTREQYF; CDR3 DNA: TGTGCCAGCAGCTTAGACTTTACTCGGGAGCAGTACTTC
V gene: TRBV7-2; clone size: -; J gene: TRBJ2-7; D gene: TRBD1; CDR3 length: 14; CDR3 protein: CASSLRDREGEQYF; CDR3 DNA: TGTGCCAGCAGCTTACGGGACAGGGAAGGCGAGCAGTACTTC
V gene: TRBV5-6; clone size: -; J gene: TRBJ1-3; D gene: -; CDR3 length: 15; CDR3 protein: CASSLTGNSGNTIYF; CDR3 DNA: TGTGCCAGCAGCTTGACAGGGAATTCTGGAAACACCATATATTTT
V gene: TRBV12-3/TRBV12-4; clone size: -; J gene: TRBJ1-2; D gene: -; CDR3 length: 12; CDR3 protein: CASTQTPYGYTF; CDR3 DNA: TGTGCCAGCACCCAGACACCGTATGGCTACACCTTC
V gene: TRBV9; clone size: -; J gene: TRBJ1-2; D gene: -; CDR3 length: 14; CDR3 protein: CASSEGQTPGGYTF; CDR3 DNA: TGTGCCAGCAGCGAAGGACAGACGCCTGGGGGCTACACCTTC
V gene: TRBV7-3; clone size: -; J gene: TRBJ2-5; D gene: TRBD1; CDR3 length: 13; CDR3 protein: CASSSSRGETQYF; CDR3 DNA: TGTGCCAGCAGCAGCAGCAGGGGGGAGACCCAGTACTTC
V gene: TRBV30; clone size: -; J gene: TRBJ2-3; D gene: TRBD2; CDR3 length: 16; CDR3 protein: CAWSRPTSGSTDTQYF; CDR3 DNA: TGTGCCTGGAGTCGGCCGACTAGCGGGAGCACAGATACGCAGTATTTT
V gene: TRBV3-1/TRBV3-2; clone size: -; J gene: TRBJ2-3; D gene: TRBD2; CDR3 length: 20; CDR3 protein: CASSPGTSGIPGPGTDTQYF; CDR3 DNA: TGTGCCAGCAGCCCTGGGACTAGCGGGATCCCAGGTCCTGGCACAGATACGCAGTATTTT
V gene: TRBV6-2/TRBV6-3; clone size: -; J gene: TRBJ2-1; D gene: -; CDR3 length: 12; CDR3 protein: CASSYLSNEQFF; CDR3 DNA: TGTGCCAGCAGTTACCTCTCCAATGAGCAGTTCTTC
V gene: TRBV6-5; clone size: -; J gene: TRBJ1-4; D gene: -; CDR3 length: 15; CDR3 protein: CASSDVGATNEKLFF; CDR3 DNA: TGTGCCAGCAGCGACGTCGGGGCAACTAATGAAAAACTGTTTTTT
V gene: TRBV19; clone size: -; J gene: TRBJ1-2; D gene: -; CDR3 length: 14; CDR3 protein: CASSVTQGTRGYTF; CDR3 DNA: TGTGCCAGTAGTGTAACCCAGGGAACTCGTGGCTACACCTTC
V gene: TRBV13; clone size: once; J gene: TRBJ2-1; D gene: -; CDR3 length: 13; CDR3 protein: CASSLGQGNEQFF; CDR3 DNA: TGTGCCAGCAGCTTAGGCCAGGGGAATGAGCAGTTCTTC
V gene: TRBV6-1; clone size: -; J gene: TRBJ1-5; D gene: TRBD1; CDR3 length: 16; CDR3 protein: CASSDRTGGAGQPQHF; CDR3 DNA: TGTGCCAGCAGTGACCGGACAGGGGGCGCGGGGCAGCCCCAGCATTTT
V gene: TRBV7-6; clone size: -; J gene: TRBJ2-1; D gene: TRBD2; CDR3 length: 15; CDR3 protein: CASKAGGGLYNEQFF; CDR3 DNA: TGTGCCAGCAAGGCGGGGGGGGGCTTATACAATGAGCAGTTCTTC
V gene: TRBV5-1; clone size: few; J gene: TRBJ2-6; D gene: TRBD1; CDR3 length: 18; CDR3 protein: CASSSAGQGASGANVLTF; CDR3 DNA: TGCGCCAGCAGCTCGGCGGGACAGGGGGCCTCTGGGGCCAACGTCCTGACTTTC
V gene: TRBV7-3; clone size: -; J gene: TRBJ2-7; D gene: TRBD2; CDR3 length: 15; CDR3 protein: CASSLERGLSYEQYF; CDR3 DNA: TGTGCCAGCAGCTTAGAGCGGGGGTTATCCTACGAGCAGTACTTC
V gene: TRBV9; clone size: -; J gene: TRBJ2-7; D gene: -; CDR3 length: 14; CDR3 protein: CASSVGQIPYEQYF; CDR3 DNA: TGTGCCAGCAGCGTAGGGCAGATACCATACGAGCAGTACTTC
V gene: TRBV4-3; clone size: few; J gene: TRBJ2-6; D gene: -; CDR3 length: 16; CDR3 protein: CASSQDAGSGANVLTF; CDR3 DNA: TGCGCCAGCAGCCAAGATGCCGGCTCTGGGGCCAACGTCCTGACTTTC